This record covers a single TCR beta chain. Germline loops: CDR1 SGHTA, CDR2 FQGNSA. Trimming removed 6 bases from V and 9 bases from J, with 9 bases in between. This CDR3 contains 11 residues. Researchers amplified the TCR beta CDR3 regions from RNA transcripts. In the first-round RT-PCR of the TCR CDR3, the HTBI primer set was used. From the multiplex PCR reads, TCRdb called clonotypes with MiXCR, one entry per CDR3 protein. The sample yields about 500,000 distinct CDR3 sequences, around 16% seen once. The entry originates in a study of T cells in Graves' hyperthyroidism and ophthalmopathy. The origin of this receptor is a woman aged 25 to 39 with Graves' ophthalmopathy. Sample: blood. This chain joins TRBV7-2 and TRBJ2-4, with TRBD1 as a possible D gene (5 bases). In nucleotides, the CDR3 is TGTGCCAGCAGTCAGGGTCGCATTCAGTACTTC. It specifies CASSQGRIQYF. Variable domain in full (rest from reference TRBV7-2 and TRBJ2-4): GAGVSQSPSNKVTEKGKDVELRCDPISGHTALYWYRQSLGQGLEFLIYFQGNSAPDKSGLPSDRFSAERTGGSVSTLTIQRTQQEDSAVYLCASSQGRIQYFGAGTRLSVL.